The clone carrying this T cell receptor beta chain showed up just a few times. Unique molecular identifiers were incorporated into the prepared TCRbeta library. TCRdb re-derived calls from the PCR reads in MiXCR, one entry per CDR3 protein. The repertoire includes some 500,000 distinct CDR3 sequences, approximately 32% of them detected once, and around 2.4% sits in the top ten. The V and J ends lost 3 bases and 5 bases, in that order; junction bases with no gene match: 4. The CDR3 extends over 15 amino acids. CDR1 and CDR2 (germline): SSHAT, FNYEAQ (reference sequence). The data originate from a study of T-cell reconstitution after alpha-beta-depleted transplantation in children.

The sequences come from PBMCs from the stem cell graft donor, collected from the stem cell graft. This TCR was sampled from a human donor who donated a stem cell graft to a child with aplastic anemia. The chain is built from TRBV7-7 and TRBJ2-5, with 12 bases matching TRBD1. In DNA form, the CDR3 reads TGTGCCAGCAGCTTCGGGACAGGGGGCTCGGAGACCCAGTACTTC. It yields the protein CASSFGTGGSETQYF.